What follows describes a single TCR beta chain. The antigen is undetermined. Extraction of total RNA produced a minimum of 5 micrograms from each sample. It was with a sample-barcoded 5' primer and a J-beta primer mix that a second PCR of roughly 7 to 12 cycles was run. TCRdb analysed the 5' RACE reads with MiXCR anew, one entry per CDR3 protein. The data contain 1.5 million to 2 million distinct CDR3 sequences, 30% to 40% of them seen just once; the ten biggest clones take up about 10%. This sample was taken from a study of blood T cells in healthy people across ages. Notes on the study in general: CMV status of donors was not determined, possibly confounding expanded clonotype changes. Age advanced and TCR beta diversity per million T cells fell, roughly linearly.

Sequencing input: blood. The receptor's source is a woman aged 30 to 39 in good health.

The CDR3 DNA is TGCGCCAGCAGCCAAGTAACCGGACCGACAGCTAACTATGGCTACACCTTC. This codes for CASSQVTGPTANYGYTF. The chain couples TRBV4-1 to TRBJ1-2; maybe TRBD1 (5 bases). The CDR3 length is 17 residues. Germline V gene sequence: CDR1 MGHRA, CDR2 YSYEKL. The ends were cut back, 1 base at V and 0 bases at J, with 15 bases in the middle.